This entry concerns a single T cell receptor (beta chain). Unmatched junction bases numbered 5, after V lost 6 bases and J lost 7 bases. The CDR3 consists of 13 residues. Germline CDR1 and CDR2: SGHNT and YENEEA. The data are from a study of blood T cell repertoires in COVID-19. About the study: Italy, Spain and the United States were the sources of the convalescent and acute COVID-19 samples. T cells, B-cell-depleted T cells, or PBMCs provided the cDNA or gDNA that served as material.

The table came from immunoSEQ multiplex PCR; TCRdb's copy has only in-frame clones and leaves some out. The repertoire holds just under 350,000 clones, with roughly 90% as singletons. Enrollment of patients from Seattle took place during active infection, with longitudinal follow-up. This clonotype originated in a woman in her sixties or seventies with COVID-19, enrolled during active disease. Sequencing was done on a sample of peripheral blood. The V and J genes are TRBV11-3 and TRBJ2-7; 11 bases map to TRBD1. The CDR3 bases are TGTGCCAGCAGGTGGACAGGGGGCGCAGAGCAGTACTTC. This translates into CASRWTGGAEQYF. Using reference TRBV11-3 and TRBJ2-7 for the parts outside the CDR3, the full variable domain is EAGVVQSPRYKIIEKKQPVAFWCNPISGHNTLYWYLQNLGQGPELLIRYENEEAVDDSQLPKDRFSAERLKGVDSTLKIQPAELGDSAVYLCASRWTGGAEQYFGPGTRLTVT.